These 10 T cell receptor beta chains share one sample of origin, sequenced in a study of blood T cell repertoires in COVID-19. The assay was immunoSEQ multiplex PCR, and TCRdb's table has in-frame clones only and misses some. The sample shows tens of thousands of clones, around 86% of them seen only once. Sequenced: peripheral blood. The source of these receptors is a human donor in a cohort sampled during active COVID-19.

The chain has TRBV7-2 and TRBJ2-7; the match to TRBD2 covers 11 bases. The CDR3 is 16 amino acids. V gave up 5 bases and J gave up 0 bases; unmatched junction bases: 6. Germline CDR1 and CDR2: SGHTA and FQGNSA. The CDR3 here is CASSPRLAGGSYEQYF. The CDR3 coding sequence is TGTGCCAGCAGCCCTAGGCTAGCGGGAGGCTCCTACGAGCAGTACTTC.

V usage is TRBV7-2 and J usage is TRBJ2-1; the match to TRBD2 covers 8 bases. The CDR3 length is 13 residues. With 4 bases clipped from V and 14 bases from J, the junction kept 10 bases outside the gene matches. CDR1 and CDR2 from the germline V gene are SGHTA and FQGNSA. The CDR3, as DNA: TGTGCCAGCAGCTATTCCAGACCCGGGGGGGAGTTCTTC. Residues: CASSYSRPGGEFF.

The chain couples TRBV6-4 to TRBJ2-1, with TRBD2 identical over 12 bases. There are 15 residues in the CDR3. Germline CDR1 is MRHNA and CDR2 is SNTAGT. V gave up 4 bases and J gave up 5 bases; unmatched junction bases: 3. CDR3: CASSVLAGGNNEQFF. CDR3 nucleotide sequence: TGTGCCAGCAGTGTACTAGCGGGAGGAAACAATGAGCAGTTCTTC.

This chain connects TRBV11-1 to TRBJ2-3; D possibly corresponds to TRBD2 (6 bases). V lost 6 bases and J 6 bases, leaving 19 bases between the germline ends. The CDR3 is made up of 15 amino acids. Germline V gene lookup returns CDR1 SGHAT and CDR2 FQDESV (reference sequence). The DNA of the CDR3 is TGTGCCAGCAGTTCCCTCCTCAGCGGGTGGGATACGCAGTATTTT. Translation: CASSSLLSGWDTQYF. The whole variable domain, remainder taken from reference TRBV11-1 and TRBJ2-3, is EAEVAQSPRYKITEKSQAVAFWCDPISGHATLYWYRQILGQGPELLVQFQDESVVDDSQLPKDRFSAERLKGVDSTLKIQPAELGDSAMYLCASSSLLSGWDTQYFGPGTRLTVL.

The chain carries TRBV4-1 and TRBJ2-2; 8 bases align to TRBD2. The CDR3 contains 16 residues. Germline-derived CDR1 and CDR2 are MGHRA and YSYEKL. J gave up 5 bases and V 1 base, and 6 bases lay outside the gene matches. Here the CDR3 reads CASSQGPAGVTGELFF. DNA for the CDR3: TGCGCCAGCAGCCAAGGACCAGCGGGAGTTACCGGGGAGCTGTTTTTT.

The V and J genes are TRBV5-1 and TRBJ1-1; 7 nucleotides align to TRBD1. This CDR3 has 15 residues. V shed 3 bases and J 5 bases; nucleotides not matched to a gene: 10. Per germline, CDR1 SGHRS and CDR2 YFSETQ. This chain's CDR3 is CASSSSTGLGTEAFF. The CDR3, as DNA: TGCGCCAGCAGCTCCTCGACAGGGTTAGGGACTGAAGCTTTCTTT.

The chain has TRBV7-9 and TRBJ1-4; 7 bases are shared with TRBD1. This CDR3 comprises 15 residues. In germline, CDR1 is SEHNR, CDR2 FQNEAQ (reference sequence). With V trimmed by 5 bases and J by 8 bases, 11 bases remained unmatched. The CDR3 nucleotides read TGTGCCAGCAGCCCCTGGACAGGCAATTACGAAAAACTGTTTTTT. This codes for CASSPWTGNYEKLFF. Using reference TRBV7-9 and TRBJ1-4 for the parts outside the CDR3, the full variable domain is DTGVSQNPRHKITKRGQNVTFRCDPISEHNRLYWYRQTLGQGPEFLTYFQNEAQLEKSRLLSDRFSAERPKGSFSTLEIQRTEQGDSAMYLCASSPWTGNYEKLFFGSGTQLSVL.

The V and J genes are TRBV28 and TRBJ1-3; no clear D gene. Per germline, CDR1 MDHEN and CDR2 SYDVKM. With 5 bases removed from V and 4 bases from J, the gap between germline ends came to 12 bases. The CDR3 spans 14 residues. CDR3 amino acids: CASSEGSRGNTIYF. The CDR3 nucleotides read TGTGCCAGCAGTGAGGGATCGAGAGGAAACACCATATATTTT.

The rearrangement joins TRBV19 to TRBJ1-5; weak D call: TRBD1 (5 bases). The CDR3 is made up of 16 amino acids. The germline gives CDR1 LNHDA, CDR2 SQIVND (reference sequence). The V gene lost 3 bases and the J gene lost 1 base, with 13 bases spanning the gap. As DNA, the CDR3 is TGTGCCAGTAGTATGGGAAAGGGGCGCAGCAATCAGCCCCAGCATTTT. Amino acid sequence: CASSMGKGRSNQPQHF.

V and J are TRBV4-2 and TRBJ1-4; D possibly corresponds to TRBD1 (6 bases). CDR3 length: 15 amino acids. Germline values: CDR1 LGHNA, CDR2 YNFKEQ. V lost 2 bases to trimming and J lost 2 bases, with 9 bases between them. CDR3: CASSQNRDTNEKLFF. The CDR3 DNA reads TGTGCCAGCAGCCAAAACAGGGATACTAATGAAAAACTGTTTTTT.